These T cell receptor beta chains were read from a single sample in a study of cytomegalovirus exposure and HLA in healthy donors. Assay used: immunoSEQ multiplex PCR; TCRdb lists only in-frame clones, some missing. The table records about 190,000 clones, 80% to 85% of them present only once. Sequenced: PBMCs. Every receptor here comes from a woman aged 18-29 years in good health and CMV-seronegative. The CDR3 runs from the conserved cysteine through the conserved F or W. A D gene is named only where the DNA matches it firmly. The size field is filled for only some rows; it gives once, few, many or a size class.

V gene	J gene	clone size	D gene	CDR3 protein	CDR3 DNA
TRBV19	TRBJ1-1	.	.	CASSNGLNTEAFF	TGTGCCAGTAGTAACGGGTTGAACACTGAAGCTTTCTTT
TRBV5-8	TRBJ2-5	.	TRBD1	CASGLGQGAGETQYF	TGTGCCAGCGGCTTGGGACAGGGGGCAGGGGAGACCCAGTACTTC
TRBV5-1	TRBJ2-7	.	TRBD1	CASRQPGQGYEQYF	TGCGCCAGCAGGCAACCGGGACAGGGCTACGAGCAGTACTTC
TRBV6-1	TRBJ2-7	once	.	CASRAGGTYEQYF	TGTGCCAGCAGGGCAGGGGGGACCTACGAGCAGTACTTC
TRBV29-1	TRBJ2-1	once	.	CSVDPGTSHNEQFF	TGCAGCGTTGACCCCGGGACTTCACACAATGAGCAGTTCTTC
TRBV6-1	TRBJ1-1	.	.	CASLLRRATEAFF	TGTGCCAGCCTCCTCCGCAGGGCCACTGAAGCTTTCTTT
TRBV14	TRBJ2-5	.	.	CASSQAPDWNQETQYF	TGTGCCAGCAGCCAAGCCCCGGACTGGAACCAAGAGACCCAGTACTTC
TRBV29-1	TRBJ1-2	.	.	CSVEGIPGIRYGYTF	TGCAGCGTTGAAGGAATACCGGGAATTCGCTATGGCTACACCTTC
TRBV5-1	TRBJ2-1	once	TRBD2	CASSYGLAGANEQFF	TGCGCCAGCAGCTACGGACTAGCGGGGGCCAATGAGCAGTTCTTC
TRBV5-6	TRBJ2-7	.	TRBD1	CASSWGTATYEQYF	TGTGCCAGCAGCTGGGGGACAGCAACCTACGAGCAGTACTTC
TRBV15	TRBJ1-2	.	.	CATSREQRVYGYTF	TGTGCCACCAGCAGAGAGCAGAGGGTCTATGGCTACACCTTC